The clone carrying this T cell receptor beta chain has a handful of counts. The CDR3 loop spans 14 amino acids. The ends were cut back, 4 bases at V and 5 bases at J, with 13 bases in the middle. Germline CDR1 reads KGHDR; CDR2 reads SFDVKD. Seattle participants joined during active infection and were tracked over time. The data belong to a study of blood T cell repertoires in COVID-19. Across the whole study: T cells, B-cell-depleted T cells, or PBMCs provided the cDNA or gDNA that served as material.

Original processing methods: It was from reference gene primer amplification that nucleated cell counts were estimated. Method: immunoSEQ multiplex PCR; TCRdb's copy keeps in-frame clones and lacks some. That table supplies the V and J calls and clone size; D and trimming were determined from the DNA. The sample carries fewer than 700,000 clones, roughly nine tenths recorded once. Sequencing input: peripheral blood. The rearrangement uses TRBV24-1 and TRBJ2-5, with no clear D. The sequence was obtained from a woman between 50 and 59 years old with COVID-19, enrolled during active disease. The CDR3 sequence: CATSDPRVLETQYF. The CDR3 DNA is TGTGCCACCAGTGACCCTCGGGTTCTCGAGACCCAGTACTTC.